The clone carrying this T cell receptor beta chain came up once. An input of about 0.5 to 1 ug of RNA was subjected to reverse transcription using random hexamers. TCRdb re-analysed the immunoSEQ multiplex PCR reads in MiXCR, keeping a single row per CDR3 protein. Of 200,000 to 300,000 distinct CDR3 sequences in the sample, almost 97% were seen once. The data stem from a study of CD8 T cells in Susac syndrome. The CDR3 extends over 14 amino acids. The V and J ends lost 3 bases and 3 bases respectively, with 9 bases between them. The chain couples TRBV12-3 or TRBV12-4 to TRBJ2-1; D is perhaps TRBD2 (6 bases). This clonotype was obtained from a human donor with Susac syndrome. Sequenced: CD4+ T cells from PBMCs. CDR3 sequence (DNA): TGTGCCAGCAGTTTCTCGCGGGGCTACAATGAGCAGTTCTTC. As protein: CASSFSRGYNEQFF.